The 22 T cell receptor beta chains presented below share a single source sample, sequenced in a study of shared clonotypes between healthy human individuals. Sequencing was performed with immunoSEQ multiplex PCR; in TCRdb, only in-frame clones are kept and a portion is missing. The table records about 1.1 million clones, about four fifths of them present only once. Input material: memory CD4+ T cells from PBMCs. Indicated subset: CD45RA-negative fraction. The receptors derive from a man younger than 30 in good health. Some clones in this sample may be carry-over from other donors' samples.

This clone occurred many times. This chain links TRBV28 with TRBJ2-5; TRBD2 might be the D (6 bases). The V gene lost 3 bases and the J gene lost 2 bases, with 13 bases spanning the gap. The CDR3 length is 15 residues. Looked up from germline, CDR1 is MDHEN and CDR2 is SYDVKM. Here the CDR3 reads CASSLGGRQQETQYF. The CDR3 DNA reads as TGTGCCAGCAGTTTGGGGGGACGGCAGCAAGAGACCCAGTACTTC. The full variable domain, completed using reference TRBV28 and TRBJ2-5, is DVKVTQSSRYLVKRTGEKVFLECVQDMDHENMFWYRQDPGLGLRLIYFSYDVKMKEKGDIPEGYSVSREKKERFSLILESASTNQTSMYLCASSLGGRQQETQYFGPGTRLLVL.

The chain combines TRBV5-1 with TRBJ2-1; 7 nucleotides align to TRBD1. CDR3 length: 14 residues. Germline CDR1 reads SGHRS; CDR2 reads YFSETQ. V shed 3 bases, J shed 0 bases, and the junction held 0 bases outside the gene matches. The CDR3 region is CASSWDSSYNEQFF. CDR3 sequence (DNA): TGCGCCAGCAGCTGGGACAGCTCCTACAATGAGCAGTTCTTC.

This chain joins TRBV6-6 and TRBJ1-1; D is undetermined. CDR1 MNHNY and CDR2 SVGAGI come from the germline V gene (reference sequence). CDR3 length equals 13 residues. V lost 4 bases to trimming and J lost 3 bases, with 9 bases between them. CDR3 protein: CASSFQIDTEAFF. The CDR3, as DNA: TGTGCCAGCAGTTTCCAGATTGACACTGAAGCTTTCTTT.

This clone has at least ten counts. The chain uses TRBV28 and TRBJ1-1; weak D call: TRBD1 (5 bases). Germline CDR1 reads MDHEN; CDR2 reads SYDVKM. The V and J ends lost 4 bases and 3 bases respectively, with 12 bases between them. CDR3 length: 14 residues. The CDR3 coding sequence is TGTGCCAGCAGTTCCGGGGGAGATTACACTGAAGCTTTCTTT. Its translation: CASSSGGDYTEAFF.

V and J are TRBV30 and TRBJ2-3, with a weak D call TRBD1 (6 bases). Looked up from germline, CDR1 is GTSNPN and CDR2 is SVGIG (reference sequence). Trimming removed 2 bases at V and 1 base at J, with 22 bases between. This CDR3 has 18 residues. CDR3: CAWSSQTGKPVGTDTQYF. The CDR3 nucleotides read TGTGCCTGGAGTAGCCAAACAGGGAAGCCAGTGGGCACAGATACGCAGTATTTT.

This chain uses TRBV30 with TRBJ1-5; D is perhaps TRBD1 (6 bases). This CDR3 spans 14 amino acids. CDR1 and CDR2 from the germline V gene are GTSNPN and SVGIG (reference sequence). V was shortened by 6 bases and J by 2 bases, with 14 bases between the two germline ends. The CDR3, as DNA: TGTGCCTGCGCTCGGGGGGGCCGCAATCAGCCCCAGCATTTT. Translating it yields CACARGGRNQPQHF. Full variable domain (outside the CDR3, taken from reference TRBV30 and TRBJ1-5): SQTIHQWPATLVQPVGSPLSLECTVEGTSNPNLYWYRQAAGRGLQLLFYSVGIGQISSEVPQNLSASRPQDRQFILSSKKLLLSDSGFYLCACARGGRNQPQHFGDGTRLSIL.

This clone was picked up many times. The identical CDR3 is also encoded by other nucleotide sequences in the sample. The chain joins TRBV28 to TRBJ1-3; D uncertain. This CDR3 comprises 14 residues. Trimming removed 2 bases at V and 2 bases at J, with 7 bases between. Germline V gene data show CDR1 as MDHEN and CDR2 as SYDVKM. The CDR3: CASSLGGAGNTIYF. CDR3 nucleotide sequence: TGTGCCAGCAGTTTAGGCGGGGCTGGAAACACCATATATTTT.

The chain is built from TRBV30 and TRBJ2-5, with 14 positions matching TRBD2. V shed 4 bases and J 5 bases; nucleotides not matched to a gene: 6. The CDR3 totals 15 residues. The germline V gene has CDR1 GTSNPN and CDR2 SVGIG (reference sequence). Here the CDR3 reads CAWKGLAGVWETQYF. CDR3 coding DNA: TGTGCCTGGAAGGGACTAGCGGGAGTTTGGGAGACCCAGTACTTC.

The CDR3, as DNA: TGCGCCAGCAGCCAAAGTGATCGGCAGGGGGCCAGGGAGACCCAGTACTTC. It codes for CASSQSDRQGARETQYF. The genes are TRBV4-1 and TRBJ2-5; 8 bases line up with TRBD1. The CDR3 contains 17 residues. With V trimmed by 2 bases and J by 5 bases, 13 bases remained unmatched. CDR1 and CDR2 (germline): MGHRA, YSYEKL.

The chain employs TRBV10-3 and TRBJ1-2, with a weak D call TRBD1 (5 bases). Per the germline V gene, CDR1 is ENHRY and CDR2 is SYGVKD. The V end was cut by 8 bases, the J end by 2 bases, with 12 bases between. The CDR3 contains 13 residues. CDR3 DNA sequence: TGTGCCATCGGGGACCAGATAAACTATGGCTACACCTTC. This translates into CAIGDQINYGYTF.

This sequence joins TRBV9 and TRBJ2-7; no clear D. The germline CDR1 and CDR2 sequences are SGDLS and YYNGEE. This CDR3 has 15 amino acids. Trimming pared 1 base from V and 2 bases from J, leaving 13 bases between. CDR3 sequence reads: CASSVIRRSTYEQYF. DNA of the CDR3: TGTGCCAGCAGCGTAATCCGGCGCTCAACCTACGAGCAGTACTTC.

This sequence joins TRBV28 and TRBJ2-6, with 7 bases that match TRBD1. V dropped 4 bases and J dropped 0; count of bases not matched to a gene: 6. Germline CDR1 reads MDHEN; CDR2 reads SYDVKM. The CDR3 is 17 residues long. The CDR3 loop is CASSSTGDRSGANVLTF. The CDR3, as DNA: TGTGCCAGCAGTTCCACAGGGGACCGCTCTGGGGCCAACGTCCTGACTTTC.

Details on this clone: The missing conserved phenylalanine or tryptophan at the end of this CDR3 makes a read error likely. No DNA is shown, since the ends of the CDR3 on it are uncertain; the CDR3 is the one TCRdb lists. V and J are TRBV19 and TRBJ1-2; the listed D gene, TRBD1, was not tested against the DNA. Germline CDR1 reads LNHDA; CDR2 reads SQIVND (reference sequence). The CDR3 region is 12 residues in length, termini included. This CDR3 is CASSRERGRILI.

The V gene is TRBV10-1, the J gene TRBJ2-5; D not certain. Germline V gives CDR1 WNHNN, CDR2 SYGVQD (reference sequence). V lost 5 bases to trimming and J lost 3 bases, with 4 bases between them. CDR3 length: 11 residues. This CDR3 reads CASSSEETQYF. CDR3 sequence (DNA): TGCGCCAGCAGTTCGGAAGAGACCCAGTACTTC.

V and J are TRBV9 and TRBJ2-5; perhaps TRBD2 as D (5 bases). V was cut by 2 bases and J by 0 bases, with 8 bases left in between. Germline CDR1 SGDLS, CDR2 YYNGEE. The length of the CDR3 is 14 residues. This CDR3 is CASSVAGDQETQYF. In nucleotides, the CDR3 is TGTGCCAGCAGCGTGGCCGGGGACCAAGAGACCCAGTACTTC.

The gene calls are TRBV7-2 and TRBJ2-7; 13 bases map to TRBD2. Germline CDR1 is SGHTA and CDR2 is FQGNSA. The CDR3 length is 14 residues. Trimming at V came to 5 bases and at J to 5 bases, leaving 3 bases not matched to a gene. The CDR3 region is CASSPTSGRDEQYF. In DNA, the CDR3 is TGTGCCAGCAGCCCTACTAGCGGGAGGGACGAGCAGTACTTC. Variable domain in full (rest from reference TRBV7-2 and TRBJ2-7): GAGVSQSPSNKVTEKGKDVELRCDPISGHTALYWYRQSLGQGLEFLIYFQGNSAPDKSGLPSDRFSAERTGGSVSTLTIQRTQQEDSAVYLCASSPTSGRDEQYFGPGTRLTVT.

The gene calls are TRBV29-1 and TRBJ2-3; 7 bases map to TRBD1. Unmatched junction bases numbered 4, after V lost 7 bases and J lost 0 bases. Germline-derived CDR1 and CDR2 are SQVTM and ANQGSEA. This CDR3 has 13 residues. The CDR3 nucleotides are TGCAGCGCGGGACAGACTAGCACAGATACGCAGTATTTT. It yields the protein CSAGQTSTDTQYF.

CDR3 bases: TGTGCCAGCAGCTTGCTAGCGGGAGGGCTCGAGGAGCAGTTCTTC. This sequence encodes CASSLLAGGLEEQFF. The chain is built from TRBV7-3 and TRBJ2-1; 12 bases fit TRBD2. The length of the CDR3 is 15 residues. The trim removed 3 bases at V and 10 bases at J, leaving 7 bases unmatched. The germline V gene has CDR1 SGHTA and CDR2 FQGTGA.

V and J are TRBV4-3 and TRBJ2-4; D is perhaps TRBD2 (5 bases). V lost 4 bases, J lost 0 bases, and 16 bases lay in between. The CDR3 loop spans 17 amino acids. The germline V gene encodes CDR1 LGHNA and CDR2 YSLEER. The DNA of the CDR3 is TGCGCCAGCAGCCGAGGGAAGGCTCCTTCAGCCAAAAACATTCAGTACTTC. Residues: CASSRGKAPSAKNIQYF.

V usage is TRBV28 and J usage is TRBJ1-4, with D maybe TRBD1 (5 bases). From germline, CDR1 is MDHEN and CDR2 SYDVKM. The CDR3 contains 14 residues. Trimming left V 5 bases short and J 8 bases short, with 15 bases between. The CDR3: CASSPQLGREKLFF. The CDR3 nucleotides read TGTGCCAGCAGTCCCCAGTTGGGGCGGGAAAAACTGTTTTTT.

Points on this clone: The same CDR3 arises from other DNA sequences in this sample as well. The chain has TRBV5-1 and TRBJ1-5; D is perhaps TRBD1 (5 bases). V was clipped by 0 bases and J by 4 bases, with 8 bases between them. CDR1 and CDR2 from the germline V gene are SGHRS and YFSETQ. The length of the CDR3 is 14 residues. This CDR3 reads CASSLEGRNQPQHF. CDR3 bases: TGCGCCAGCAGCTTGGAGGGGAGGAATCAGCCCCAGCATTTT.

V gene TRBV19 combines with J gene TRBJ1-1, with D possibly being TRBD1 (5 bases). Germline V gene data show CDR1 as LNHDA and CDR2 as SQIVND (reference sequence). The V end was cut by 6 bases, the J end by 0 bases, with 20 bases between. The CDR3 length is 17 residues. The CDR3 reads CASRRRTSGVMNTEAFF. The CDR3 DNA reads TGTGCCAGTAGGAGGCGAACATCGGGGGTCATGAACACTGAAGCTTTCTTT.